The 20 T cell receptor beta chains given below trace back to one sample, sequenced in a study of cytomegalovirus exposure and HLA in healthy donors. Researchers ran the PCR with 60 Vbeta and 13 Jbeta primers. Sequencing used immunoSEQ multiplex PCR; TCRdb keeps in-frame clones, though not all of them. The sample yields over 130,000 clones, just over 65% seen once. Specimen: PBMCs. These receptors were taken from an older woman in good health and CMV-seronegative.

The V and J genes are TRBV6-5 and TRBJ2-5, with D perhaps matching TRBD1 (6 bases). The V end lost 2 bases, the J end lost 2 bases, and 9 bases lay between the germline ends. This CDR3 has 14 amino acids. Germline CDR1 reads MNHEY; CDR2 reads SVGAGI. The CDR3 loop is CASSYGTTQETQYF. CDR3 bases: TGTGCCAGCAGTTACGGGACAACTCAAGAGACCCAGTACTTC.

The chain couples TRBV2 to TRBJ2-7; the D is unclear. The CDR3 runs to 12 residues. The germline V gene has CDR1 SNHLY and CDR2 FYNNEI. V was shortened by 4 bases and J by 2 bases, with 6 bases between the two germline ends. The CDR3 loop reads CASSVVTYEQYF. Written as DNA, the CDR3 is TGTGCCAGCAGTGTAGTGACCTACGAGCAGTACTTC.

J is TRBJ2-3 and V is TRBV29-1; D not resolved. Germline assignment: CDR1 SQVTM and CDR2 ANQGSEA. Trimming cost V 1 base and J 0 bases, with 5 bases left between them. CDR3 size: 13 residues. CDR3 residues: CSVEGASTDTQYF. The DNA for the CDR3 is TGCAGCGTTGAAGGAGCTAGCACAGATACGCAGTATTTT.

The chain links TRBV7-9 to TRBJ2-7; 7 positions agree with TRBD2. The trim removed 5 bases at V and 6 bases at J, leaving 10 bases unmatched. Germline-derived CDR1 and CDR2 are SEHNR and FQNEAQ (reference sequence). This CDR3 spans 14 amino acids. The CDR3 DNA is TGTGCCAGCAGCCCATGGGGCGGGAGAAGCGAGCAGTACTTC. Its protein is CASSPWGGRSEQYF.

The table lists this clone with a count of one. This rearrangement joins TRBV7-9 to TRBJ2-2, with D tentatively TRBD2 (5 bases). CDR1 SEHNR and CDR2 FQNEAQ come from the germline V gene (reference sequence). V shed 4 bases and J shed 6 bases, with 18 bases lying between them. The CDR3 sequence is 16 residues long. The CDR3 DNA sequence: TGTGCCAGCAGCTACCCGGGATTTGTAAGCCCCGGGGAGCTGTTTTTT. This encodes CASSYPGFVSPGELFF. The full variable domain, completed using reference TRBV7-9 and TRBJ2-2, is DTGVSQNPRHKITKRGQNVTFRCDPISEHNRLYWYRQTLGQGPEFLTYFQNEAQLEKSRLLSDRFSAERPKGSFSTLEIQRTEQGDSAMYLCASSYPGFVSPGELFFGEGSRLTVL.

V usage is TRBV9 and J usage is TRBJ1-2, with D perhaps matching TRBD1 (6 bases). The CDR3 is 13 amino acids. V lost 3 bases, J lost 8 bases, and 14 bases lay in between. CDR1 and CDR2 from the germline V gene are SGDLS and YYNGEE. The CDR3 sequence: CASSGTGTSGYTF. CDR3 coding DNA: TGTGCCAGCAGCGGGACGGGGACAAGCGGCTACACCTTC.

This clone was seen just once. A read error may account for a junction end that differs from germline. The J gene is TRBJ1-2, the V gene TRBV6-6; no clear D gene. CDR1 and CDR2 from the germline V gene are MNHNY and SVGAGI (reference sequence). The CDR3 runs 16 residues. Here the CDR3 reads CASSHSTSRLRYGYTF. In DNA form, the CDR3 reads TGTGCCAGCAGTCACTCGACATCCCGGCTCCGGTATGGCTACACCTTC.

V gene TRBV5-4 combines with J gene TRBJ1-1; D is undetermined. The CDR3 contains 14 residues. V dropped 0 bases and J dropped 2 bases, with 8 bases sitting between them. From germline, CDR1 is SGHNT and CDR2 YYREEE (reference sequence). The CDR3 loop is CASSLEQPNTEAFF. The CDR3 DNA is TGTGCCAGCAGCTTGGAACAGCCAAACACTGAAGCTTTCTTT.

This clone is a singleton in its sample. The chain uses TRBV19 and TRBJ2-3, with 8 bases lining up with TRBD2. The CDR3 is made up of 14 amino acids. V shed 4 bases and J 3 bases; nucleotides not matched to a gene: 3. Germline V gene data show CDR1 as LNHDA and CDR2 as SQIVND (reference sequence). This CDR3 reads CASSNGRVTDTQYF. The DNA of the CDR3 is TGTGCCAGTAGTAACGGGAGGGTGACAGATACGCAGTATTTT.

This clone was recorded once. This chain joins TRBV5-1 and TRBJ1-2, with D possibly matching TRBD1 (5 bases). The CDR3 sequence is 15 residues long. V lost 2 bases to trimming and J lost 2 bases, with 13 bases between them. Germline lookup yields CDR1 SGHRS and CDR2 YFSETQ. The CDR3 is CASSFGGLGNYGYTF. The CDR3 nucleotides read TGCGCCAGCAGCTTCGGGGGGTTGGGGAACTATGGCTACACCTTC.

The chain links TRBV7-2 to TRBJ2-5; 7 bases match TRBD2. In germline, CDR1 is SGHTA, CDR2 FQGNSA. J gave up 6 bases and V 2 bases, and 3 bases lay outside the gene matches. The CDR3 runs to 13 residues. The CDR3 is CASSLTGGKTQYF. The CDR3 DNA is TGTGCCAGCAGCTTAACGGGGGGAAAGACCCAGTACTTC.

V gene TRBV7-9 combines with J gene TRBJ2-2; 13 bases are shared with TRBD2. The CDR3 has 16 amino acids. The V gene's germline CDR1 is SEHNR and CDR2 FQNEAQ (reference sequence). Losses at the gene ends were 5 bases for V and 2 bases for J; bases not matched to a gene: 2. CDR3: CASSTGLAGNTGELFF. CDR3 in DNA: TGTGCCAGCAGCACGGGACTAGCGGGAAACACCGGGGAGCTGTTTTTT.

This clone was found a few times. For the CDR3, the DNA is TGCGCCAGCAGCCAAGATCCGGGACAGATCTATGGCTACACCTTC. As protein: CASSQDPGQIYGYTF. This chain links TRBV4-1 with TRBJ1-2; 7 nucleotides agree with TRBD1. With V trimmed by 0 bases and J by 4 bases, 5 bases remained unmatched. Germline-derived CDR1 and CDR2 are MGHRA and YSYEKL. This CDR3 is 15 amino acids long.

This clone was seen a handful of times. The V call is TRBV7-2, the J call TRBJ1-2; weak D call: TRBD1 (5 bases). V lost 3 bases, J lost 7 bases, and 18 bases lay in between. Germline V gene data show CDR1 as SGHTA and CDR2 as FQGNSA. This CDR3 region has 15 residues. DNA for the CDR3: TGTGCCAGCAGCTTCAGGCAGGGCGTTTCAAGTGGCTACACCTTC. This gives the protein CASSFRQGVSSGYTF.

With regard to this clone: One end of the junction does not line up with germline, which may come from a read error. V is TRBV7-8 and J is TRBJ2-7; D ambiguous. Germline lookup yields CDR1 SGHVS and CDR2 FQNEAQ. The CDR3 is 13 amino acids. The CDR3 region has the DNA TGTGCCAGCAGCCTAAAAGTTTCCTCCGAGCAGTACTTC. Translated, it gives CASSLKVSSEQYF.

This sequence joins TRBV6-5 and TRBJ2-5, with TRBD2 matching 12 bases. The V gene's germline CDR1 is MNHEY and CDR2 SVGAGI. The J segment lost 5 bases and the V segment lost 2 bases, leaving 6 bases of the junction unmatched. The CDR3 length is 16 residues. The CDR3 DNA sequence: TGTGCCAGCAGTTACCATCTAGCGGGAGGGGGGGAGACCCAGTACTTC. The encoded protein is CASSYHLAGGGETQYF.

The chain combines TRBV7-8 with TRBJ1-5; D call uncertain. Germline V lookup: CDR1 SGHVS, CDR2 FQNEAQ. V lost 1 base and J lost 0, with 13 bases in between. CDR3 length: 17 amino acids. This CDR3 reads CASSLGQATVSNQPQHF. The CDR3 nucleotides read TGTGCCAGCAGCTTAGGGCAGGCGACGGTTAGCAATCAGCCCCAGCATTTT.

This clone has a single count. V usage is TRBV5-1 and J usage is TRBJ2-1, with D perhaps matching TRBD2 (6 bases). In germline, CDR1 is SGHRS, CDR2 YFSETQ. The V end was cut by 0 bases, the J end by 0 bases, with 13 bases between. The CDR3 consists of 17 residues. The CDR3 reads CASSLAASDSSYNEQFF. The CDR3 nucleotides are TGCGCCAGCAGCTTGGCAGCTAGCGATAGCTCCTACAATGAGCAGTTCTTC.

CDR3 amino acids: CASSESGLIAKNIQYF. DNA for the CDR3: TGTGCCAGCAGTGAATCAGGGCTTATAGCCAAAAACATTCAGTACTTC. V and J are TRBV25-1 and TRBJ2-4; the D gene is possibly TRBD1 (5 bases). This CDR3 has 16 residues. V lost 1 base, J lost 0 bases, and 10 bases lay in between. In germline, CDR1 is MGHDK, CDR2 SYGVNS.

The chain employs TRBV4-3 and TRBJ2-1; 15 bases fit TRBD2. CDR1 LGHNA and CDR2 YSLEER come from the germline V gene. The CDR3 sequence is 17 residues long. V dropped 4 bases and J dropped 5; count of bases not matched to a gene: 6. The CDR3 coding sequence is TGCGCCAGCAGCCGAAGGACTAGCGGGGGGGAAAACAATGAGCAGTTCTTC. As protein: CASSRRTSGGENNEQFF.